The 26 T cell receptor beta chains listed next were all sequenced from one sample in a study of post-analysis software for immune sequencing data. No antigen is known for these receptors. Overall study results and limits: About five TRBV segments appeared more often in patients than in controls, and TRBV5-6, TRBV5-1 and TRBV20-1 were among these.

TCR beta libraries were prepared from cDNA with unique molecular identifiers. TCRdb processed the PCR reads anew with MiXCR; each CDR3 protein has one entry. The table includes about 680,000 distinct CDR3 sequences, 55% to 70% detected once. Sequenced sample: blood. The source is a girl aged 2 to 10 with multiple sclerosis.

On this clonotype itself: A junction boundary mismatches the germline segment, possibly from a read error. V is TRBV12-3 or TRBV12-4 and J is TRBJ2-7, with 8 bases that match TRBD1. The CDR3 has 14 residues. This CDR3 reads CASSFTGGSYEQYF. The CDR3 DNA sequence: TGCGCCAGCAGCTTCACAGGGGGCTCCTACGAGCAGTACTTC.

The chain is built from TRBV29-1 and TRBJ1-1; TRBD1 might be the D (5 bases). V was shortened by 7 bases and J by 8 bases, with 17 bases between the two germline ends. The CDR3 length is 12 residues. Germline assignment: CDR1 SQVTM and CDR2 ANQGSEA. The CDR3 protein is CSAGGFVQEAFF. The CDR3 nucleotides are TGCAGCGCCGGGGGGTTCGTACAGGAAGCTTTCTTT.

The chain carries TRBV14 and TRBJ1-4; no clear D. Trimming pared 5 bases from V and 8 bases from J, leaving 9 bases between. Germline CDR1 SGHDN, CDR2 FVKESK. CDR3 length: 12 amino acids. The CDR3 DNA reads TGTGCCAGCAGCAAAACGGGGGAAAAACTGTTTTTT. Translating it yields CASSKTGEKLFF.

The gene calls are TRBV27 and TRBJ2-7, with a weak D call TRBD1 (6 bases). The CDR3 has 16 amino acids. V lost 0 bases and J lost 7, with 19 bases in between. The germline gives CDR1 MNHEY, CDR2 SMNVEV (reference sequence). The CDR3 bases are TGTGCCAGCAGTTTATCGGGGGCTTCCTCCTACAATGAGCAGTACTTC. It is translated as CASSLSGASSYNEQYF.

The chain links TRBV20-1 to TRBJ2-4; unclear D gene. Trimming took off 0 bases at V and 8 bases at J, with 14 bases between the two ends. Germline V gives CDR1 DFQATT, CDR2 SNEGSKA (reference sequence). CDR3 length equals 14 residues. The CDR3, as DNA: TGCAGTGCTAGAGATTCCTCGGGCCGGGACATTCAGTACTTC. This codes for CSARDSSGRDIQYF.

Only a few counts were recorded for this clonotype. This rearrangement joins TRBV20-1 to TRBJ1-2; D not resolved. The CDR3 length is 13 residues. Germline loops: CDR1 DFQATT, CDR2 SNEGSKA (reference sequence). Trimming removed 0 bases at V and 4 bases at J, with 9 bases between. CDR3 sequence reads: CSARDQEIYGYTF. The CDR3 nucleotides read TGCAGTGCTAGAGATCAGGAGATCTATGGCTACACCTTC.

J is TRBJ1-2 and V is TRBV6-1; no reliable D call. Trimming removed 5 bases at V and 8 bases at J, with 9 bases between. The CDR3 consists of 11 residues. Germline V gene lookup returns CDR1 MNHNS and CDR2 SASEGT. The CDR3 region has the DNA TGTGCCAGCAGTACGGGAGGCGGCTACACCTTC. Protein: CASSTGGGYTF.

In this sample, this clonotype turned up once. V gene TRBV5-1 combines with J gene TRBJ1-6; maybe TRBD1 (5 bases). The CDR3 length is 15 residues. V was pared by 0 bases and J by 6 bases, with 10 bases between. Germline V gene data show CDR1 as SGHRS and CDR2 as YFSETQ. The CDR3 sequence: CASSLGGAANSPLHF. As DNA, the CDR3 is TGCGCCAGCAGCTTGGGAGGGGCGGCTAATTCACCCCTCCACTTT.

V gene TRBV5-1 combines with J gene TRBJ2-6; D not resolved. The CDR3 has 15 amino acids. Per the germline V gene, CDR1 is SGHRS and CDR2 is YFSETQ. Deletions cut 0 bases from V and 0 bases from J, with 4 bases between. CDR3 amino acids: CASSLVRSGANVLTF. CDR3 in DNA: TGCGCCAGCAGCTTGGTACGCTCTGGGGCCAACGTCCTGACTTTC.

This chain links TRBV29-1 with TRBJ2-1; D may be TRBD1 or TRBD2 (6 bases each). Germline V gives CDR1 SQVTM, CDR2 ANQGSEA. The V end lost 4 bases, the J end lost 5 bases, and 27 bases lay between the germline ends. This CDR3 spans 18 amino acids. The CDR3 bases are TGCAGCGTTGGGGGGGCTGGCGCGGGGACCAGTAACGACAATGAGCAGTTCTTC. Translation: CSVGGAGAGTSNDNEQFF.

This clonotype was recorded once. The rearrangement joins TRBV29-1 to TRBJ2-3; 12 positions match TRBD2. CDR1 is SQVTM, CDR2 ANQGSEA, per germline. The CDR3 extends over 15 amino acids. The junction had 7 bases not matched to a gene; V was cut back by 7 bases and J by 2 bases. CDR3 amino acids: CSAEGLAGSTDTQYF. CDR3 DNA sequence: TGCAGCGCCGAGGGACTAGCGGGCTCCACAGATACGCAGTATTTT.

The V gene is TRBV4-3, the J gene TRBJ2-3; no reliable D call. Germline assignment: CDR1 LGHNA and CDR2 YSLEER. The CDR3 totals 13 residues. Deletions cut 6 bases from V and 6 bases from J, with 13 bases between. The CDR3 is CASRSRLADTQYF. The CDR3 bases are TGCGCCAGCAGGAGTCGGCTCGCGGATACGCAGTATTTT.

The J gene is TRBJ2-2, the V gene TRBV29-1; possibly TRBD2 for D (7 bases). The V and J ends lost 6 bases and 5 bases respectively, with 13 bases between them. CDR1 and CDR2 (germline): SQVTM, ANQGSEA. This CDR3 is built from 13 residues. The CDR3 nucleotides are TGCAGCGTGGGACGGGGGGCGACCGGGGAGCTGTTTTTT. It specifies CSVGRGATGELFF.

The chain employs TRBV3-1 and TRBJ2-7; a possible D gene is TRBD2 (5 bases). V gave up 0 bases and J gave up 2 bases, with 11 bases separating them. This CDR3 is built from 15 residues. Germline CDR1 reads LGHDT; CDR2 reads YNNKEL (reference sequence). Written as DNA, the CDR3 is TGTGCCAGCAGCCAAGATGAGGGCCCACCCTACGAGCAGTACTTC. Protein: CASSQDEGPPYEQYF.

The chain links TRBV20-1 to TRBJ2-1, with TRBD2 matching 9 bases. The CDR3 consists of 14 residues. With V trimmed by 5 bases and J by 1 base, 3 bases remained unmatched. The germline gives CDR1 DFQATT, CDR2 SNEGSKA (reference sequence). This chain's CDR3 is CSAESGRSYNEQFF. The CDR3 nucleotides are TGCAGTGCTGAAAGCGGGAGGTCCTACAATGAGCAGTTCTTC.

This clonotype was seen a handful of times. This chain connects TRBV10-3 to TRBJ2-5; maybe TRBD2 (5 bases). Trimming cost V 7 bases and J 2 bases, with 14 bases left between them. Germline V gene sequence: CDR1 ENHRY, CDR2 SYGVKD. The CDR3 covers 14 residues. The CDR3 sequence: CAIMGERTQETQYF. The CDR3 DNA reads as TGTGCCATCATGGGAGAACGGACGCAAGAGACCCAGTACTTC.

This chain connects TRBV6-1 to TRBJ2-7; TRBD1 aligns across 7 bases. The V segment lost 2 bases and the J segment 0 bases; nucleotides outside the gene matches: 10. CDR3 length: 17 amino acids. Germline assignment: CDR1 MNHNS and CDR2 SASEGT. As DNA, the CDR3 is TGTGCCAGCAGTGAACTACAGGGGACCCTTCTCTCCTACGAGCAGTACTTC. This gives the protein CASSELQGTLLSYEQYF.

This clonotype has more than one count but fewer than ten. The V call is TRBV5-1, the J call TRBJ2-7; weak D call: TRBD2 (6 bases). V lost 1 base to trimming and J lost 4 bases, with 15 bases between them. This CDR3 contains 15 residues. The germline gives CDR1 SGHRS, CDR2 YFSETQ. DNA of the CDR3: TGCGCCAGCAGCTTGCTCGCCCCGGGGGATTACGAGCAGTACTTC. It codes for CASSLLAPGDYEQYF.

The chain employs TRBV3-1 and TRBJ2-7; the D is unclear. The CDR3 consists of 13 residues. The V and J ends lost 0 bases and 5 bases respectively, with 8 bases between them. CDR1 and CDR2 from the germline V gene are LGHDT and YNNKEL (reference sequence). The CDR3 region is CASSQEGYHEQYF. The DNA for the CDR3 is TGTGCCAGCAGCCAAGAAGGGTACCACGAGCAGTACTTC.

The rearrangement joins TRBV5-6 to TRBJ2-1; D ambiguous. Germline CDR1 is SGHDT and CDR2 is YYEEEE. This CDR3 comprises 15 residues. Trimming stripped 1 base from V and 4 bases from J, with 12 bases between. The CDR3 sequence is CASSLRQRSYNEQFF. CDR3 coding DNA: TGTGCCAGCAGCTTGAGGCAGAGGTCTTACAATGAGCAGTTCTTC.

This clonotype occurred a few times. The junction differs from germline at one of its ends, possibly a read error. V gene TRBV5-1 combines with J gene TRBJ2-7; 7 nucleotides align to TRBD2. The CDR3 is 15 residues long. Germline CDR1 SGHRS, CDR2 YFSETQ. The CDR3 sequence is CASRLGGLSSYEQYF. The CDR3 bases are TGCGCCAGCAGGTTGGGAGGGTTAAGCTCCTACGAGCAGTACTTC.

The genes are TRBV7-3 and TRBJ2-7, with 10 bases aligning to TRBD1. Germline V gene sequence: CDR1 SGHTA, CDR2 FQGTGA. The junction had 13 bases not matched to a gene; V was cut back by 2 bases and J by 9 bases. The CDR3 extends over 16 amino acids. CDR3 nucleotides: TGTGCCAGCAGCTTAGGGCCGGGACAGGGGCCTGAGGTGCAGTACTTC. Translated: CASSLGPGQGPEVQYF.

J is TRBJ2-1 and V is TRBV12-3 or TRBV12-4, with D perhaps assigned TRBD1 or TRBD2 (5 bases each). The CDR3 contains 14 residues. V lost 7 bases to trimming and J lost 7 bases, with 17 bases between them. CDR3 DNA sequence: TGTGCCAGCACCCGGGACCACGGCGGGAATGAGCAGTTCTTC. Protein product: CASTRDHGGNEQFF.

This chain connects TRBV20-1 to TRBJ1-2, with no clear D. The germline V gene encodes CDR1 DFQATT and CDR2 SNEGSKA (reference sequence). V lost 2 bases and J 0 bases, leaving 10 bases between the germline ends. CDR3 length equals 14 residues. CDR3 sequence: CSARSGTANYGYTF. DNA of the CDR3: TGCAGTGCTAGATCGGGCACGGCTAACTATGGCTACACCTTC.

CDR3: CASSSSISLGSYNEQFF. In DNA form, the CDR3 reads TGTGCCAGCAGTTCAAGTATATCATTGGGCTCCTACAATGAGCAGTTCTTC. The chain couples TRBV12-3 or TRBV12-4 to TRBJ2-1; D is unclear. Trimming removed 4 bases from V and 0 bases from J, with 16 bases in between. The CDR3 covers 17 residues.

This chain connects TRBV6-5 to TRBJ1-1; no clear D. V shed 4 bases and J shed 3 bases, with 15 bases lying between them. Germline CDR1 reads MNHEY; CDR2 reads SVGAGI. The CDR3 loop spans 15 amino acids. The CDR3 sequence is CASSFLGVGDTEAFF. CDR3 bases: TGTGCCAGCAGTTTCCTTGGGGTCGGGGACACTGAAGCTTTCTTT.